The rows below give T cell receptor beta chains drawn from one sample of a study of control samples from healthy donors and cancer patients. Profiling relied on immunoSEQ multiplex PCR, and the TCRdb table lists in-frame clones only, not all of them. In the table there are more than 95,000 clones, around nine tenths of which are singletons. The sample was blood. Receptors originate from a man aged 40-55 years in good health. The CDR3 runs from the conserved cysteine through the conserved F or W. Fields, in order: clone size, J gene, V gene, D gene, CDR3 protein, CDR3 DNA. A D gene is named only where the DNA matches it firmly. Size values are once, few and many counts, or a class for expanded clones, and some rows have none.

abundance: NA; j_gene: TRBJ1-1; v_gene: TRBV19; d_gene: NA; CDR3aa: CASSIARVPLTEAFF; CDR3nt: TGTGCCAGTAGTATAGCCAGGGTACCTCTCACTGAAGCTTTCTTT
abundance: NA; j_gene: TRBJ1-3; v_gene: TRBV29-1; d_gene: TRBD1; CDR3aa: CSVDSRGRGNTIYF; CDR3nt: TGCAGCGTTGATTCCAGGGGGCGGGGAAACACCATATATTTT
abundance: NA; j_gene: TRBJ1-6; v_gene: TRBV6-1; d_gene: NA; CDR3aa: CASSVGTAAGDSPLHF; CDR3nt: TGTGCCAGCAGTGTCGGGACCGCGGCGGGGGACTCACCCCTCCACTTT
abundance: once; j_gene: TRBJ2-1; v_gene: TRBV6-2/TRBV6-3; d_gene: NA; CDR3aa: CASSPAGEQFF; CDR3nt: TGTGCCAGCAGCCCCGCTGGTGAGCAGTTCTTC
abundance: NA; j_gene: TRBJ2-7; v_gene: TRBV11-3; d_gene: NA; CDR3aa: CASSSDGSYEQYF; CDR3nt: TGTGCCAGCAGCTCTGACGGTTCCTACGAGCAGTACTTC
abundance: NA; j_gene: TRBJ1-4; v_gene: TRBV2; d_gene: TRBD1; CDR3aa: CAREGQGREKLFF; CDR3nt: TGTGCCAGAGAGGGACAGGGAAGAGAAAAACTGTTTTTT
abundance: NA; j_gene: TRBJ1-2; v_gene: TRBV20-1; d_gene: NA; CDR3aa: CSASNGPSANYGYTF; CDR3nt: TGCAGTGCTAGTAATGGGCCATCAGCTAACTATGGCTACACCTTC
abundance: NA; j_gene: TRBJ1-2; v_gene: TRBV7-3; d_gene: NA; CDR3aa: CASSLGTGHGYTF; CDR3nt: TGTGCCAGCAGCTTAGGTACAGGGCATGGCTACACCTTC
abundance: NA; j_gene: TRBJ2-1; v_gene: TRBV10-3; d_gene: NA; CDR3aa: CAITSGASYNEQFF; CDR3nt: TGTGCCATCACGTCGGGGGCCTCCTACAATGAGCAGTTCTTC
abundance: NA; j_gene: TRBJ1-2; v_gene: TRBV27; d_gene: TRBD1; CDR3aa: CASRRTKTGPNGYTF; CDR3nt: TGTGCCAGCAGACGCACTAAGACAGGGCCCAATGGCTACACCTTC
abundance: NA; j_gene: TRBJ2-2; v_gene: TRBV13; d_gene: NA; CDR3aa: CASSEDGLANTGELFF; CDR3nt: TGTGCCAGCAGCGAGGACGGACTGGCGAACACCGGGGAGCTGTTTTTT
abundance: once; j_gene: TRBJ1-2; v_gene: TRBV5-1; d_gene: TRBD1; CDR3aa: CASSLEGTGDGHTF; CDR3nt: TGCGCCAGCAGCTTGGAGGGGACAGGGGATGGCCACACCTTC
abundance: NA; j_gene: TRBJ2-5; v_gene: TRBV25-1; d_gene: NA; CDR3aa: CASSDTALGETQYF; CDR3nt: TGTGCCAGCAGTGATACTGCTTTGGGGGAGACCCAGTACTTC
abundance: medium-sized; j_gene: TRBJ2-6; v_gene: TRBV10-1; d_gene: NA; CDR3aa: CASGNHSGANVLTF; CDR3nt: TGCGCCAGCGGTAATCACTCTGGGGCCAACGTCCTGACTTTC
abundance: NA; j_gene: TRBJ1-2; v_gene: TRBV14; d_gene: NA; CDR3aa: CASSPLGRSNGYTF; CDR3nt: TGTGCCAGCAGCCCCCTTGGTCGATCCAATGGCTACACCTTC
abundance: few; j_gene: TRBJ1-3; v_gene: TRBV11-3; d_gene: NA; CDR3aa: CASSFAGDSGNTIYF; CDR3nt: TGTGCCAGCAGCTTCGCAGGAGACTCTGGAAACACCATATATTTT
abundance: NA; j_gene: TRBJ2-7; v_gene: TRBV15; d_gene: TRBD1; CDR3aa: CATSIDTGDLYEQYF; CDR3nt: TGTGCCACCAGCATAGATACAGGGGATCTCTACGAGCAGTACTTC
abundance: NA; j_gene: TRBJ2-5; v_gene: TRBV29-1; d_gene: NA; CDR3aa: CSVESLGQGETQYF; CDR3nt: TGCAGCGTTGAAAGTCTGGGGCAGGGGGAGACCCAGTACTTC
abundance: few; j_gene: TRBJ2-7; v_gene: TRBV24-1; d_gene: NA; CDR3aa: CATSDRGTGNPYEQYF; CDR3nt: TGTGCCACCAGTGACCGCGGGACTGGAAACCCCTACGAGCAGTACTTC
abundance: NA; j_gene: TRBJ1-1; v_gene: TRBV9; d_gene: NA; CDR3aa: CASSVGGVNTEAFF; CDR3nt: TGTGCCAGCAGCGTGGGTGGGGTGAACACTGAAGCTTTCTTT
abundance: NA; j_gene: TRBJ1-3; v_gene: TRBV6-5; d_gene: NA; CDR3aa: CASSFRRESGNTIYF; CDR3nt: TGTGCCAGCAGTTTCCGGCGGGAGTCTGGAAACACCATATATTTT
abundance: few; j_gene: TRBJ2-7; v_gene: TRBV9; d_gene: TRBD2; CDR3aa: CASSVGSSGPYEQYF; CDR3nt: TGTGCCAGCAGCGTGGGTTCTAGCGGTCCCTACGAGCAGTACTTC
abundance: NA; j_gene: TRBJ1-2; v_gene: TRBV29-1; d_gene: NA; CDR3aa: CSVAGTPYGYTF; CDR3nt: TGCAGCGTTGCCGGGACCCCATATGGCTACACCTTC
abundance: NA; j_gene: TRBJ2-3; v_gene: TRBV7-9; d_gene: NA; CDR3aa: CASSSPPGRTQYF; CDR3nt: TGTGCCAGCAGCTCCCCGCCGGGCCGCACGCAGTATTTT
abundance: NA; j_gene: TRBJ2-5; v_gene: TRBV5-1; d_gene: TRBD1; CDR3aa: CASSLASVLLAQGPETQYF; CDR3nt: TGCGCCAGCAGCTTGGCCTCGGTTCTCCTAGCACAGGGGCCAGAGACCCAGTACTTC
abundance: NA; j_gene: TRBJ2-7; v_gene: TRBV7-9; d_gene: NA; CDR3aa: CASSLTGGSEDEQYF; CDR3nt: TGTGCCAGCAGCTTAACCGGTGGGTCGGAGGACGAGCAGTACTTC
abundance: NA; j_gene: TRBJ1-2; v_gene: TRBV21-1; d_gene: NA; CDR3aa: CASSKYSLQGFCYGYTF; CDR3nt: TGTGCCAGCAGCAAATATTCCCTACAGGGGTTTTGCTATGGCTACACCTTC
abundance: NA; j_gene: TRBJ1-1; v_gene: TRBV7-9; d_gene: NA; CDR3aa: CASSFKNHTEAFF; CDR3nt: TGTGCCAGCAGCTTTAAGAACCACACTGAAGCTTTCTTT
abundance: NA; j_gene: TRBJ2-7; v_gene: TRBV7-3; d_gene: TRBD2; CDR3aa: CASSLTAGLAPYEQYF; CDR3nt: TGTGCCAGCAGCTTAACTGCGGGACTAGCCCCCTACGAGCAGTACTTC
abundance: few; j_gene: TRBJ1-2; v_gene: TRBV5-1; d_gene: NA; CDR3aa: CASSLVGGSYGYTF; CDR3nt: TGCGCCAGCAGCTTGGTTGGGGGCTCCTATGGCTACACCTTC
abundance: NA; j_gene: TRBJ1-2; v_gene: TRBV29-1; d_gene: TRBD1; CDR3aa: CSVTGDYGYTF; CDR3nt: TGCAGTGTAACAGGGGACTATGGCTACACCTTC
abundance: NA; j_gene: TRBJ1-4; v_gene: TRBV6-2/TRBV6-3; d_gene: NA; CDR3aa: CASSGPIEHEKLFF; CDR3nt: TGTGCCAGCAGTGGACCGATTGAGCATGAAAAACTGTTTTTT
abundance: NA; j_gene: TRBJ1-2; v_gene: TRBV6-6; d_gene: NA; CDR3aa: CASKLLPDGYTF; CDR3nt: TGTGCCAGCAAGCTATTGCCTGATGGCTACACCTTC
abundance: once; j_gene: TRBJ2-3; v_gene: TRBV18; d_gene: NA; CDR3aa: CASSLGGHTDTQYF; CDR3nt: TGTGCCAGCTCCCTGGGGGGGCACACAGATACGCAGTATTTT
abundance: NA; j_gene: TRBJ1-5; v_gene: TRBV19; d_gene: NA; CDR3aa: CASSIGQGYQPQHF; CDR3nt: TGTGCCAGTAGTATCGGGCAGGGTTACCAGCCCCAGCATTTT
abundance: NA; j_gene: TRBJ2-7; v_gene: TRBV13; d_gene: TRBD1; CDR3aa: CASSDRDSSYEQYF; CDR3nt: TGTGCCAGCAGCGACCGGGACAGCTCCTACGAGCAGTACTTC
abundance: NA; j_gene: TRBJ1-5; v_gene: TRBV19; d_gene: TRBD1; CDR3aa: CASSMMGQGNQPQHF; CDR3nt: TGTGCCAGTAGTATGATGGGACAGGGTAATCAGCCCCAGCATTTT
abundance: NA; j_gene: TRBJ1-4; v_gene: TRBV15; d_gene: NA; CDR3aa: CATSRDIQGNFEKLFF; CDR3nt: TGTGCCACCAGCAGAGATATCCAGGGGAATTTTGAAAAACTGTTTTTT
abundance: NA; j_gene: TRBJ1-5; v_gene: TRBV7-9; d_gene: NA; CDR3aa: CASSLGLDQPQHF; CDR3nt: TGTGCCAGCAGCTTAGGTTTGGATCAGCCCCAGCATTTT
abundance: NA; j_gene: TRBJ2-6; v_gene: TRBV7-6; d_gene: NA; CDR3aa: CASSIRGGGSGANVLTF; CDR3nt: TGTGCCAGCAGCATCCGAGGGGGTGGCTCTGGGGCCAACGTCCTGACTTTC
abundance: NA; j_gene: TRBJ2-7; v_gene: TRBV6-2/TRBV6-3; d_gene: NA; CDR3aa: CASSYRVRSYEQYF; CDR3nt: TGTGCCAGCAGTTATCGGGTCCGTTCCTACGAGCAGTACTTC
abundance: NA; j_gene: TRBJ1-1; v_gene: TRBV6-2/TRBV6-3; d_gene: NA; CDR3aa: CASSTRANSNMGTEAFF; CDR3nt: TGTGCCAGCAGTACCCGGGCCAACTCAAACATGGGCACTGAAGCTTTCTTT
abundance: NA; j_gene: TRBJ2-5; v_gene: TRBV7-6; d_gene: TRBD2; CDR3aa: CACGGARQETQYF; CDR3nt: TGTGCCTGCGGGGGGGCAAGGCAAGAGACCCAGTACTTC
abundance: NA; j_gene: TRBJ2-5; v_gene: TRBV11-2; d_gene: NA; CDR3aa: CASSLGTSGWETQYF; CDR3nt: TGTGCCAGCAGCTTAGGGACTTCAGGGTGGGAGACCCAGTACTTC
abundance: NA; j_gene: TRBJ2-5; v_gene: TRBV3-1/TRBV3-2; d_gene: NA; CDR3aa: CASSQGLHQETQYF; CDR3nt: TGTGCCAGCAGCCAAGGCCTCCACCAAGAGACCCAGTACTTC
abundance: NA; j_gene: TRBJ1-1; v_gene: TRBV9; d_gene: TRBD1; CDR3aa: CASSEDRGPTTEAFF; CDR3nt: TGTGCCAGCAGCGAGGACAGGGGCCCCACCACTGAAGCTTTCTTT
abundance: NA; j_gene: TRBJ2-1; v_gene: TRBV7-2; d_gene: TRBD2; CDR3aa: CASSFLGKRGGRGYEQFF; CDR3nt: TGTGCCAGCAGCTTTTTGGGCAAGCGGGGGGGCCGAGGGTATGAGCAGTTCTTC
abundance: few; j_gene: TRBJ2-7; v_gene: TRBV5-8; d_gene: NA; CDR3aa: CASSLVSLNEQYF; CDR3nt: TGTGCCAGCAGCTTGGTCTCCTTAAACGAGCAGTACTTC
abundance: NA; j_gene: TRBJ2-3; v_gene: TRBV5-4; d_gene: NA; CDR3aa: CASSPRGTSSDTQYF; CDR3nt: TGTGCCAGCAGCCCCCGTGGGACATCTTCAGATACGCAGTATTTT
abundance: once; j_gene: TRBJ1-2; v_gene: TRBV5-4; d_gene: NA; CDR3aa: CASSLVGDPEYGGYTF; CDR3nt: TGTGCCAGCAGCTTGGTAGGGGACCCGGAATACGGGGGCTACACCTTC
abundance: NA; j_gene: TRBJ1-2; v_gene: TRBV6-2/TRBV6-3; d_gene: TRBD1; CDR3aa: CASSYGTGNYGYTF; CDR3nt: TGTGCCAGCAGTTACGGGACAGGGAACTATGGCTACACCTTC
abundance: NA; j_gene: TRBJ2-7; v_gene: TRBV3-1/TRBV3-2; d_gene: NA; CDR3aa: CASSQGNRRGSSYEQYF; CDR3nt: TGTGCCAGCAGCCAAGGTAATAGGCGGGGAAGCTCCTACGAGCAGTACTTC
abundance: NA; j_gene: TRBJ2-5; v_gene: TRBV7-6; d_gene: NA; CDR3aa: CASSPTTLGTKTQYF; CDR3nt: TGTGCCAGCAGCCCCACGACCCTTGGGACAAAGACCCAGTACTTC